The rows below give T cell receptor beta chains drawn from one sample of a study of cytomegalovirus exposure and HLA in healthy donors. Here immunoSEQ multiplex PCR was the method, and the copy in TCRdb shows in-frame clones only, minus some. The listing records some 82,000 clones. The sequenced sample was PBMCs. The source of these receptors is a woman aged 30 to 39 in good health and CMV-seronegative. Both conserved end residues are part of each CDR3. The D gene is left open where the match is weak.

CDR3 DNA: TGTGCCAGCAACGCGGGCTATGGCTACACCTTC
CDR3 protein: CASNAGYGYTF
D gene: NA
V gene: TRBV5-5
J gene: TRBJ1-2

CDR3 DNA: TGTGCCAGCAGCTTAGTGAACACAGAGACCCAGTACTTC
CDR3 protein: CASSLVNTETQYF
D gene: NA
V gene: TRBV7-2
J gene: TRBJ2-5

CDR3 DNA: TGTGCCAGCAGCTTAGGTGGGCGACAGGGTGGAAATAGTAGGACTGAAGCTTTCTTT
CDR3 protein: CASSLGGRQGGNSRTEAFF
D gene: TRBD1
V gene: TRBV7-2
J gene: TRBJ1-1

CDR3 DNA: TGTGCCAGCAGTGAACCTTTACACTCTGGGGCCAACGTCCTGACTTTC
CDR3 protein: CASSEPLHSGANVLTF
D gene: NA
V gene: TRBV2
J gene: TRBJ2-6

CDR3 DNA: TGTGCCAGCAGCCAAACGGTGGGGGGTCCGTTCTTC
CDR3 protein: CASSQTVGGPFF
D gene: NA
V gene: TRBV6-1
J gene: TRBJ2-1

CDR3 DNA: TGCGCCAGCAGCCAACAGAGGACAGGAACCCCCTACAATGAGCAGTTCTTC
CDR3 protein: CASSQQRTGTPYNEQFF
D gene: TRBD1
V gene: TRBV4-1
J gene: TRBJ2-1

CDR3 DNA: TGTGCCAGCAGCGTGGGACTTCAAGAGACCCAGTACTTC
CDR3 protein: CASSVGLQETQYF
D gene: NA
V gene: TRBV5-4
J gene: TRBJ2-5

CDR3 DNA: TGCAGCGTTGAAGAGAGAACCCAAGCTTTCTTT
CDR3 protein: CSVEERTQAFF
D gene: NA
V gene: TRBV29-1
J gene: TRBJ1-1

CDR3 DNA: TGTGCCAGCAGTTCAGACCTGGGCCAGAACTACGAGCAGTACTTC
CDR3 protein: CASSSDLGQNYEQYF
D gene: NA
V gene: TRBV28
J gene: TRBJ2-7

CDR3 DNA: TGCGCCAGCAGCCAAGATGTGAACAGGGTTAACTATGGCTACACCTTC
CDR3 protein: CASSQDVNRVNYGYTF
D gene: NA
V gene: TRBV4-1
J gene: TRBJ1-2

CDR3 DNA: TGTGCCAGCAGCTTAGGTCTTACAGCCTACGAGCAGTACTTC
CDR3 protein: CASSLGLTAYEQYF
D gene: NA
V gene: TRBV7-9
J gene: TRBJ2-7

CDR3 DNA: TGTGCCAGCTCACGGGTAGCCGTCGCCTACGAGCAGTACTTC
CDR3 protein: CASSRVAVAYEQYF
D gene: NA
V gene: TRBV18
J gene: TRBJ2-7

CDR3 DNA: TGTGCCAGCAGCCCCGGGACTATCTACAATGAGCAGTTCTTC
CDR3 protein: CASSPGTIYNEQFF
D gene: TRBD2
V gene: TRBV5-4
J gene: TRBJ2-1

CDR3 DNA: TGTGCCAGCAGCTTAGTAGCGGATATAGAGCCAGATACGCAGTATTTT
CDR3 protein: CASSLVADIEPDTQYF
D gene: NA
V gene: TRBV7-9
J gene: TRBJ2-3

CDR3 DNA: TGCAGCGTCGCTGGGCTAGCGGGAGACGAGCAGTACTTC
CDR3 protein: CSVAGLAGDEQYF
D gene: TRBD2
V gene: TRBV29-1
J gene: TRBJ2-7

CDR3 DNA: TGTGCCAGCAGTGGTCTATCTGGGGCCAACGTCCTGACTTTC
CDR3 protein: CASSGLSGANVLTF
D gene: NA
V gene: TRBV2
J gene: TRBJ2-6

CDR3 DNA: TGCAGCGTGAGAACCCTTCAAGCTTTCTTT
CDR3 protein: CSVRTLQAFF
D gene: NA
V gene: TRBV29-1
J gene: TRBJ1-1

CDR3 DNA: TGTGCCAGCAGTTACTCTGGACAGGGGCTCGACGAGCAGTACTTC
CDR3 protein: CASSYSGQGLDEQYF
D gene: TRBD1
V gene: TRBV6-6
J gene: TRBJ2-7

CDR3 DNA: TGTGCCAGCTCAACTAGCGGGAACACAGATACGCAGTATTTT
CDR3 protein: CASSTSGNTDTQYF
D gene: TRBD2
V gene: TRBV18
J gene: TRBJ2-3

CDR3 DNA: TGTGCCTCACAGGGGATTAATTCAGATACGCAGTATTTT
CDR3 protein: CASQGINSDTQYF
D gene: TRBD1
V gene: TRBV30
J gene: TRBJ2-3

CDR3 DNA: TGTGCCAGCAGTGAAGGACAGGGCTCCTACAATGAGCAGTTCTTC
CDR3 protein: CASSEGQGSYNEQFF
D gene: TRBD1
V gene: TRBV2
J gene: TRBJ2-1

CDR3 DNA: TGTGCCAGCAGTGTGGACAGGGGGCCTGCCGGGGAGCTGTTTTTT
CDR3 protein: CASSVDRGPAGELFF
D gene: TRBD1
V gene: TRBV6-5
J gene: TRBJ2-2

CDR3 DNA: TGTGCCAGCAGTCCGATGCCGAGACTAGCAGTTAGCACAGATACGCAGTATTTT
CDR3 protein: CASSPMPRLAVSTDTQYF
D gene: TRBD2
V gene: TRBV9
J gene: TRBJ2-3

CDR3 DNA: TGTGCCAGCAGTGTGCTAGCGGGAGAGTCCTACGAGCAGTACTTC
CDR3 protein: CASSVLAGESYEQYF
D gene: TRBD2
V gene: TRBV6-1
J gene: TRBJ2-7

CDR3 DNA: TGTGCCAGCAGCCCTCGGGCGGGAGGGAGCACAGATACGCAGTATTTT
CDR3 protein: CASSPRAGGSTDTQYF
D gene: TRBD2
V gene: TRBV9
J gene: TRBJ2-3

CDR3 DNA: TGCGCCAGCAGTGGAGGGGTCGGTGGGGCCAACGTCCTGACTTTC
CDR3 protein: CASSGGVGGANVLTF
D gene: NA
V gene: TRBV5-1
J gene: TRBJ2-6